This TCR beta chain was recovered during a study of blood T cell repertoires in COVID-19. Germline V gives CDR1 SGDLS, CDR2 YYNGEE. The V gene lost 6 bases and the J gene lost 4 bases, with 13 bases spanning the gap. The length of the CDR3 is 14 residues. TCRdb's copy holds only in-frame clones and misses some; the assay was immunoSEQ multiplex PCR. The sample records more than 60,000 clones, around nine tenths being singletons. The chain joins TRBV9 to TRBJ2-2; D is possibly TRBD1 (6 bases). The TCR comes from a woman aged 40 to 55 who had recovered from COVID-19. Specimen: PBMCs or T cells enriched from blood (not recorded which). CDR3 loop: CASKEGVSTGELFF. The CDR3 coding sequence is TGTGCCAGCAAAGAGGGGGTCTCCACCGGGGAGCTGTTTTTT.